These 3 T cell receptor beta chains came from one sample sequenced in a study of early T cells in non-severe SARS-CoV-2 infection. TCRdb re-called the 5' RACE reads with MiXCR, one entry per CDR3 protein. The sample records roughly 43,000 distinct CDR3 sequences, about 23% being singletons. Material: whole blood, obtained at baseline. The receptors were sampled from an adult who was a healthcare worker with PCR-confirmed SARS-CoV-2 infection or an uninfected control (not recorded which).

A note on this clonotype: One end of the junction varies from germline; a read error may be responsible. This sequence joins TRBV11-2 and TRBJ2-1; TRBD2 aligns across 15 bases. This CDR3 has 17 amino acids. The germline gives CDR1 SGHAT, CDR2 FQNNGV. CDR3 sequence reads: CASSGSPGLAGGAEQFF. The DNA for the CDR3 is TGTGCCAGCAGCGGATCACCGGGACTAGCGGGGGGCGCTGAGCAATTCTTC.

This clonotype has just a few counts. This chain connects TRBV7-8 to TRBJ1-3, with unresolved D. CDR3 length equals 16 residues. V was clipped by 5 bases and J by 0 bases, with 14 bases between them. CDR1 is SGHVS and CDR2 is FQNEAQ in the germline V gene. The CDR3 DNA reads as TGTGCCAGCAGCCCGTACCGGATGAGCTCTGGAAACACCATATATTTT. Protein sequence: CASSPYRMSSGNTIYF. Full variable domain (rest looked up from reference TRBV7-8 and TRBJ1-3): GAGVSQSPRYKVAKRGQDVALRCDPISGHVSLFWYQQALGQGPEFLTYFQNEAQLDKSGLPSDRFFAERPEGSVSTLKIQRTQQEDSAVYLCASSPYRMSSGNTIYFGEGSWLTVV.

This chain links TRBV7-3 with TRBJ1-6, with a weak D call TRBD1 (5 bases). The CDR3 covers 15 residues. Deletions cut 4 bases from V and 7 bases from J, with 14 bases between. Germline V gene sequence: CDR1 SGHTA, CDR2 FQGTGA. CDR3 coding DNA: TGTGCCAGCAGCTCCGGACAAAGGACGAATTCACCCCTCCACTTT. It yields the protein CASSSGQRTNSPLHF.